This T cell receptor (beta chain) was recovered during a study of type 1 regulatory T cells. Turning to the study itself: An in vitro protocol generated T-allo10, a Tr1-enriched, alloantigen-specific CD4 T cell product.

Each CDR3 protein gets one entry after TCRdb re-called the reads with MiXCR. The sample has 90,000 to 100,000 distinct CDR3 sequences, around 30% seen once. The CDR3 spans 13 residues. The V gene's germline CDR1 is LNHDA and CDR2 SQIVND (reference sequence). Trimming took off 5 bases at V and 9 bases at J, with 14 bases between the two ends. Sequences were obtained from CD4+ T cells, either the whole sample or a sorted fraction (not recorded which). The chain has TRBV19 and TRBJ2-1, with D tentatively TRBD1 (6 bases). The receptor's source is a human donor in good health. CDR3 sequence (DNA): TGTGCCAGTAGTGCCAACAGGGTTGGTGAGCAGTTCTTC. It codes for CASSANRVGEQFF.